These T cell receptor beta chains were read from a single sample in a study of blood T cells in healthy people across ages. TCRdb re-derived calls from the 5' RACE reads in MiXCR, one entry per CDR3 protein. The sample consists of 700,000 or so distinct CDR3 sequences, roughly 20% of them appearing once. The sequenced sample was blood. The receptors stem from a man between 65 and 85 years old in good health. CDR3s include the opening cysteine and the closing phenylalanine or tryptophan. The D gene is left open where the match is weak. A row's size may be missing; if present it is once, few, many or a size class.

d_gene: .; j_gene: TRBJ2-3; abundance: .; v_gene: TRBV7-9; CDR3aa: CASSPAVSRDTQYF; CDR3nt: TGTGCCAGCAGCCCTGCCGTCAGTAGAGATACGCAGTATTTT
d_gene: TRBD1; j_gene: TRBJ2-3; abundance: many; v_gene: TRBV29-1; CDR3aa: CSVEDPGQGFGGTDTQYF; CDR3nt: TGCAGCGTTGAAGACCCGGGACAGGGGTTTGGAGGCACAGATACGCAGTATTTT
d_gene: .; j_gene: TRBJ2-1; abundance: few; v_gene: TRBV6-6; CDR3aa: CASSTRQLSYNEQFF; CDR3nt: TGTGCCAGCAGTACCAGACAGCTGTCCTACAATGAGCAGTTCTTC
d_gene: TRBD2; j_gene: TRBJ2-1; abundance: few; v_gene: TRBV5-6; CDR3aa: CASSPLGAGVDNEQFF; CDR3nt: TGTGCCAGCAGCCCCCTTGGAGCGGGAGTAGACAATGAGCAGTTCTTC
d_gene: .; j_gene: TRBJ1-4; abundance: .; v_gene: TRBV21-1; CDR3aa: CASSKVRDRGQSTNEKLFF; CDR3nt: TGTGCCAGCAGCAAAGTACGGGACAGGGGGCAATCAACTAATGAAAAACTGTTTTTT
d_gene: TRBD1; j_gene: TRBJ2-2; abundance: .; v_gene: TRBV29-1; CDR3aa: CSAPIRDRGQSTGELFF; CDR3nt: TGCAGCGCACCGATCCGGGACAGGGGGCAAAGCACCGGGGAGCTGTTTTTT
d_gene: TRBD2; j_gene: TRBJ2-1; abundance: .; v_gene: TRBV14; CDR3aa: CASSQPSGGYNEQFF; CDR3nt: TGTGCCAGCAGCCAACCTAGCGGGGGTTACAATGAGCAGTTCTTC
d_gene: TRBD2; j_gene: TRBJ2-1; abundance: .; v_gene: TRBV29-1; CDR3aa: CSVEKGLAGEGEQFF; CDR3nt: TGCAGCGTTGAAAAGGGACTAGCGGGAGAAGGTGAGCAGTTCTTC
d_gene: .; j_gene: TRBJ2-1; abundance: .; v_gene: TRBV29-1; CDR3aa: CSVEGAGDNEQFF; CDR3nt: TGCAGCGTTGAGGGGGCCGGGGACAATGAGCAGTTCTTC
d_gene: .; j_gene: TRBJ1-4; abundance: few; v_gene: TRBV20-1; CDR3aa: CSARSGEEGNEKLFF; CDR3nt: TGCAGTGCTAGATCCGGAGAGGAAGGCAATGAAAAACTGTTTTTT
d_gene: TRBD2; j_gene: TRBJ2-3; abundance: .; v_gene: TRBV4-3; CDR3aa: CASSQDEREGRGDTQYF; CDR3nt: TGCGCCAGCAGCCAAGATGAGCGGGAGGGCCGTGGGGATACGCAGTATTTT
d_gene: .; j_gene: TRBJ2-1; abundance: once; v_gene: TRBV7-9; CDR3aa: CASSLEPTGTYNEQFF; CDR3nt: TGTGCCAGCAGCTTAGAACCAACTGGCACCTACAATGAGCAGTTCTTC
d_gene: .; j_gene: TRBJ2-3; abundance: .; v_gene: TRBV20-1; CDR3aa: CSVVLAASGDTQYF; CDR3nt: TGCAGTGTAGTATTAGCGGCGTCCGGGGATACGCAGTATTTT
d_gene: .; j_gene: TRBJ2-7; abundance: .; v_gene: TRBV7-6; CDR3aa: CASSLEQATYEQYF; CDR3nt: TGTGCCAGCAGCTTGGAACAGGCGACCTACGAGCAGTACTTC
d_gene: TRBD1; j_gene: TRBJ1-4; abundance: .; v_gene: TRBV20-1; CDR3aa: CSATSGQINEKLFF; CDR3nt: TGCAGTGCCACATCGGGACAGATTAATGAAAAACTGTTTTTT
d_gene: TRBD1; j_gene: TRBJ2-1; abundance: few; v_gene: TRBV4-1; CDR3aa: CASSPGVGTGNNEQFF; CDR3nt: TGCGCCAGCAGCCCGGGGGTAGGGACAGGGAACAATGAGCAGTTCTTC
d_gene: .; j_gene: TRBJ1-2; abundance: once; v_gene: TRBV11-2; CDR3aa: CASSSTKGHGYTF; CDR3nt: TGTGCCAGCAGCTCTACTAAGGGGCACGGCTACACCTTC
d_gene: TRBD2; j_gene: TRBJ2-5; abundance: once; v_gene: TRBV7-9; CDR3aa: CASSLGTSLGTQYF; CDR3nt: TGTGCCAGCAGCTTAGGGACTAGCTTAGGGACCCAGTACTTC
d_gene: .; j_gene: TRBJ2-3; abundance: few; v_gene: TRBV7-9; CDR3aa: CASSDPSGTGPDTQYF; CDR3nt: TGTGCCAGCAGCGACCCTTCCGGGACTGGCCCCGATACGCAGTATTTT
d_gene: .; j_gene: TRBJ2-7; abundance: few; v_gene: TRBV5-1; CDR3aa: CASSLAYGRGGHEQYF; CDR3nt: TGCGCCAGCAGCTTGGCCTACGGCAGGGGCGGCCACGAGCAGTACTTC
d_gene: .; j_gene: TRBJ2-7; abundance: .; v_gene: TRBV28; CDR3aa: CASSRQGGHYEQYF; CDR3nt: TGTGCCAGCAGCAGACAGGGAGGGCACTACGAGCAGTACTTC
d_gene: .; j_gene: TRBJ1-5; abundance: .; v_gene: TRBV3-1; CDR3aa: CASSHGKGNQPQHF; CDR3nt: TGTGCCAGCAGCCATGGGAAGGGCAATCAGCCCCAGCATTTT
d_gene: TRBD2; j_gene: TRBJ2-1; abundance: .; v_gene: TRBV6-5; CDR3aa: CASSTPSGGFNEQFF; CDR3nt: TGTGCCAGCAGTACACCTAGCGGGGGTTTCAATGAGCAGTTCTTC
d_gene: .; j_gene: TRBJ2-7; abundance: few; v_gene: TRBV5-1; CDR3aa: CASSLVLRGRHEQYF; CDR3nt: TGCGCCAGCAGCTTGGTTTTACGAGGACGACACGAGCAGTACTTC
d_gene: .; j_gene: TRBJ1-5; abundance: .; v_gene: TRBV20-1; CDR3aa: CSALQGTNQPQHF; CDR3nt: TGCAGTGCTCTACAGGGAACCAATCAGCCCCAGCATTTT
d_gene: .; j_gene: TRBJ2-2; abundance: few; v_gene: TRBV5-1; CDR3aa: CASSLAGTPNTGELFF; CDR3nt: TGCGCCAGCAGCTTGGCCGGGACACCGAACACCGGGGAGCTGTTTTTT
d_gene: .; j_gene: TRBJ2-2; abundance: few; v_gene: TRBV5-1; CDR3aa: CASSIPARPGELFF; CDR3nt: TGCGCCAGCAGCATCCCCGCACGCCCCGGGGAGCTGTTTTTT
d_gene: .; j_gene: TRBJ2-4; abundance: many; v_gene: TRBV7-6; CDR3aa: CASSEGRGNIQYF; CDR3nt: TGTGCCAGCTCGGAGGGCAGGGGAAACATTCAGTACTTC
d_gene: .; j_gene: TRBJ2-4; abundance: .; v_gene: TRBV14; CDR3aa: CASSAYGGHGNIQYF; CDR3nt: TGTGCCAGCAGCGCATACGGGGGGCATGGGAACATTCAGTACTTC
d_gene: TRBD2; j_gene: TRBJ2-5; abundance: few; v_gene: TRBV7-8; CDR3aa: CASSLRMRGGSRETQYF; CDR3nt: TGTGCCAGCAGCTTACGTATGCGGGGGGGCAGTAGGGAGACCCAGTACTTC
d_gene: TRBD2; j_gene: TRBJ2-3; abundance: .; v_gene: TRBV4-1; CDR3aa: CASSYEREGDTDTQYF; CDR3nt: TGCGCCAGCAGCTATGAGCGGGAGGGAGACACAGATACGCAGTATTTT